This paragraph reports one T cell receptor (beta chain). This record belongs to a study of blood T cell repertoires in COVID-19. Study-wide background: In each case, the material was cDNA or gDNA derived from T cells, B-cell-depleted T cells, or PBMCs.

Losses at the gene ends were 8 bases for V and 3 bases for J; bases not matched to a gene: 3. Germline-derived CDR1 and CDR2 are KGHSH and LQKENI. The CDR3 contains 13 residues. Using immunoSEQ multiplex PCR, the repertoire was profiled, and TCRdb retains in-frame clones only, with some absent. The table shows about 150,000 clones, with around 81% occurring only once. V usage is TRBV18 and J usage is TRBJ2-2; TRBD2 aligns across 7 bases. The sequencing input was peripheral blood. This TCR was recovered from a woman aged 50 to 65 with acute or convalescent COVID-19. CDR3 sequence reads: CASRGLDTGELFF. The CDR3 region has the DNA TGTGCCAGCCGAGGACTAGACACCGGGGAGCTGTTTTTT. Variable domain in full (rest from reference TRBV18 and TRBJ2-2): NAGVMQNPRHLVRRRGQEARLRCSPMKGHSHVYWYRQLPEEGLKFMVYLQKENIIDESGMPKERFSAEFPKEGPSILRIQQVVRGDSAAYFCASRGLDTGELFFGEGSRLTVL.